This TCR beta chain was retrieved from a study of T cell repertoires in cytomegalovirus infection. Looking at the study overall: Public signatures in TCR beta pointed to CMV infection and matching HLA type.

TCRdb reprocessed the reads via MiXCR and lists one record per CDR3 protein. The repertoire consists of about 310,000 distinct CDR3 sequences, with about 17% occurring once and the leading ten covering 12%. This clonotype has just a few counts. Its cognate antigen is unknown. Broader study findings: CMV-specific TCR beta clonotypes restricted by HLA-C were the ones dominating the ex vivo response. Using cumulative public TCR beta family frequency, the authors identified those who carried CMV together with the relevant HLA.

The V segment lost 5 bases and the J segment 4 bases; nucleotides outside the gene matches: 4. Looked up from germline, CDR1 is DFQATT and CDR2 is SNEGSKA (reference sequence). This CDR3 has 15 amino acids. The source of this sequence is a human donor in good health (CMV status not recorded). Some clones in this sample may be carry-over from other donors' samples. The sample comprised PBMCs. V gene TRBV20-1 combines with J gene TRBJ1-6; 11 bases align to TRBD1. In DNA, the CDR3 is TGCAGTGCTCGGACAGGGGGCCATTATAATTCACCCCTCCACTTT. This encodes CSARTGGHYNSPLHF.